Included here is one TCR beta chain sequence, with context. These data are taken from a study of cytomegalovirus exposure and HLA in healthy donors. This CDR3 is 14 amino acids long. Trimming shortened V by 5 bases and J by 4 bases, and 14 bases separated the two germline ends. The germline V gene encodes CDR1 MNHNS and CDR2 SASEGT. The PCR made use of 60 Vbeta and 13 Jbeta primers. Clones were read by immunoSEQ multiplex PCR, and TCRdb kept only the in-frame ones, dropping some. The table records about 160,000 clones, about 81% of them present only once. The V and J genes are TRBV6-1 and TRBJ1-2; D perhaps matches TRBD1 (5 bases). The sample taken for sequencing was PBMCs. The receptor was derived from a woman in her late teens or twenties in good health and CMV-seronegative. The CDR3 loop is CASSYAGPLYGYTF. The CDR3, as DNA: TGTGCCAGCAGTTATGCAGGGCCCCTCTATGGCTACACCTTC.